This passage covers 8 T cell receptor beta chains from one sample sequenced in a study of cytomegalovirus exposure and HLA in healthy donors (TCRdb year 2017). Libraries were constructed by the immunoSEQ multiplex PCR assay. The multiplex PCR relied on a mix of 60 forward primers for TCR Vbeta segments and 13 reverse primers for TCR Jbeta segments. The immuneACCESS repertoire file appears here via TCRdb, limited to in-frame rearrangements. These files lack a portion of the clones; in checked studies, under half of the deficit traces to unresolved V genes, and the cause of the others is not known. A total of 100,000 to 150,000 clones appear in this sample, around 72% of them only once. The ten biggest clones cover approximately 3.8% of the sample. The source material was PBMCs. The receptor set was obtained from a man younger than 45 in good health and CMV-seronegative.

This clone occurred a few times. This chain joins TRBV6-6 and TRBJ2-2; D not certain. Trimming stripped 5 bases from V and 8 bases from J, with 6 bases between. CDR3 size: 11 residues. Per germline, CDR1 MNHNY and CDR2 SVGAGI (reference sequence). The chain's CDR3 is CASSAGGELFF. For the CDR3, the DNA is TGTGCCAGCAGTGCCGGTGGGGAGCTGTTTTTT.

The chain combines TRBV2 with TRBJ1-4, with no clear D. The CDR3 is 17 amino acids. With 2 bases removed from V and 8 bases from J, the gap between germline ends came to 21 bases. Germline V lookup: CDR1 SNHLY, CDR2 FYNNEI. The CDR3 nucleotides are TGTGCCAGCAGTGAATCGAGAACCCTTATTACGGGGGAAAAACTGTTTTTT. Translating it yields CASSESRTLITGEKLFF.

The rearrangement joins TRBV7-2 to TRBJ2-3; a weak D match, TRBD1 (6 bases). The CDR3 contains 15 residues. Looked up from germline, CDR1 is SGHTA and CDR2 is FQGNSA. With 5 bases removed from V and 3 bases from J, the gap between germline ends came to 15 bases. CDR3 coding DNA: TGTGCCAGCAGCCCTTACAGGGACCGGACAGATACGCAGTATTTT. It encodes CASSPYRDRTDTQYF.

The chain combines TRBV29-1 with TRBJ2-3; 7 nucleotides agree with TRBD2. The germline V gene encodes CDR1 SQVTM and CDR2 ANQGSEA. With 3 bases clipped from V and 4 bases from J, the junction kept 7 bases outside the gene matches. The CDR3 is 14 amino acids. The CDR3, as DNA: TGCAGCGTTGACTGGGGGGGAAGGCCAGATACGCAGTATTTT. This encodes CSVDWGGRPDTQYF.

This chain joins TRBV6-1 and TRBJ2-5, with 7 bases matching TRBD1. The J call may be mistaken, given a closer DNA end match to TRBJ2-7. The germline gives CDR1 MNHNS, CDR2 SASEGT. CDR3 size: 15 residues. CDR3 bases: TGTGCCAGCAGTGGAGGTGAGGGGGCCTCCTACGAGCAGTACTTC. This codes for CASSGGEGASYEQYF.

As regards this clone: This sample also contains other DNA sequences that code for the same CDR3. This chain uses TRBV19 with TRBJ1-2; TRBD1 might be the D (6 bases). Trimming shortened V by 8 bases and J by 8 bases, and 24 bases separated the two germline ends. CDR1 LNHDA and CDR2 SQIVND come from the germline V gene (reference sequence). CDR3 length: 15 amino acids. Here the CDR3 reads CASAGAYRDVHGYTF. As DNA, the CDR3 is TGTGCCAGTGCCGGCGCCTACAGGGACGTTCACGGCTACACCTTC.

The chain carries TRBV6-1 and TRBJ2-1, with D perhaps matching TRBD1 (5 bases). Trimming cost V 7 bases and J 4 bases, with 11 bases left between them. CDR3 size: 13 residues. CDR1 is MNHNS, CDR2 SASEGT, per germline. This CDR3 reads CASNTGRYNEQFF. The CDR3 DNA reads as TGTGCCAGCAACACAGGAAGATACAATGAGCAGTTCTTC.

This chain uses TRBV5-1 with TRBJ1-6, with D possibly being TRBD1 (5 bases). The CDR3 is 14 amino acids. V dropped 4 bases and J dropped 8 bases, with 13 bases sitting between them. Per germline, CDR1 SGHRS and CDR2 YFSETQ. As DNA, the CDR3 is TGCGCCAGCAGCCCCGGGGGGGGTTATTCACCCCTCCACTTT. Its protein is CASSPGGGYSPLHF.